This TCR beta chain appears in the sequencing data of a study of control samples from healthy donors and cancer patients. TCRdb's copy holds only in-frame clones and misses some; the assay was immunoSEQ multiplex PCR. In the table there are 150,000 or so clones, over 90% of which are singletons. Deletions cut 6 bases from V and 0 bases from J, with 12 bases between. The CDR3 is 15 amino acids. From germline, CDR1 is ENHRY and CDR2 SYGVKD. The chain links TRBV10-3 to TRBJ1-5; D perhaps matches TRBD1 (5 bases). Sequencing was carried out using PBMCs. The sequence was collected from a man in his sixties with colorectal cancer. CDR3 loop: CAIRAGTYSNQPQHF. DNA of the CDR3: TGTGCCATCAGGGCAGGGACTTATAGCAATCAGCCCCAGCATTTT.